Listed below are T cell receptor beta chains from one sample, sequenced in a study of T cell responses to AZD1222 COVID-19 vaccine. Here immunoSEQ multiplex PCR was the method, and the copy in TCRdb shows in-frame clones only, minus some. The table has over 150,000 clones, about 93% seen once. Sample: peripheral blood, taken 28 days after the second dose of the MenACWY control vaccine. The receptors were sampled from an adult who received the MenACWY meningococcal vaccine as a control. Both conserved end residues are part of each CDR3.

v_gene	j_gene	CDR3aa
TRBV11-2	TRBJ2-5	CASTPGSGVGETQYF
TRBV12-3/TRBV12-4	TRBJ1-2	CASSLGVGGYTF
TRBV7-2	TRBJ1-4	CASSFNSIREKLFF
TRBV18	TRBJ1-1	CASSGQENTEAFF
TRBV7-8	TRBJ2-2	CASSEGGYTGELFF
TRBV13	TRBJ1-2	CASSTTHRDNYGYTF
TRBV27	TRBJ2-5	CASSPHLEETQYF
TRBV7-2	TRBJ1-5	CASSLGDLRNQPQHF
TRBV9	TRBJ1-3	CASSPRANPSGNTIYF
TRBV4-2	TRBJ1-1	CASSHTAALVSFF
TRBV4-1	TRBJ2-3	CASSQRGTDTQYF
TRBV23-1	TRBJ1-4	CASSQILGRDGNEKLFF
TRBV7-2	TRBJ2-7	CASSSGGSKPYEQYF
TRBV4-1	TRBJ1-1	CASSAQSTEAFF
TRBV27	TRBJ2-7	CATSPNGGAYEQYF
TRBV16	TRBJ2-1	CASSPSGGAPYNEQFF
TRBV14	TRBJ1-6	CASSQDWGPTNSPLHF
TRBV7-9	TRBJ2-1	CASSPSGGATDEQFF
TRBV5-4	TRBJ2-7	CASSPRQGSYEQYF
TRBV6-2/TRBV6-3	TRBJ1-5	CASSYARQPQHF
TRBV7-2	TRBJ1-1	CASSFIPGTAEAFF
TRBV30	TRBJ2-7	CAWREESYEQYF
TRBV2	TRBJ1-5	CASSVEGTDNQPQHF
TRBV7-9	TRBJ2-5	CASSSGLAVQETQYF
TRBV20-1	TRBJ1-4	CSASPPGHTFEKLFF
TRBV3-1/TRBV3-2	TRBJ1-4	CASSLQQGRTNEKLFF
TRBV24-1	TRBJ1-2	CATSDTRYRGYTF
TRBV3-1/TRBV3-2	TRBJ2-2	CASSPRANTGELFF
TRBV7-9	TRBJ1-2	CASSLADSYGYTF
TRBV5-6	TRBJ1-2	CASSSPGQGILAAGYTF
TRBV30	TRBJ1-2	CAWRGQGANYGYTF
TRBV7-9	TRBJ2-2	CASSHNRDSLAGELFF
TRBV29-1	TRBJ1-2	CSVEETGGSGYGYTF
TRBV12-3/TRBV12-4	TRBJ1-2	CASSPTGAGGYTF
TRBV2	TRBJ1-2	CASSDATLGDGYTF
TRBV19	TRBJ1-3	CASSGTGRRASGNTIYF
TRBV7-2	TRBJ2-4	CASSRWTDKNIQYF